Sequencing of this T cell receptor beta chain was carried out in a study of graft-versus-host responses after intestinal transplantation. At the level of the study: Multivisceral, liver-intestinal, or isolated intestinal transplants were performed in recipients. Whole-study results and caveats: GvH clones turned up in recipient marrow; some had shown up first in ileum or blood. Subjects displaying graft-donor T cell macrochimerism possessed elevated graft-versus-host to host-versus-graft clonal ratios inside allografts.

The assay was immunoSEQ multiplex PCR, and TCRdb's table has in-frame clones only and misses some. The sample holds tens of thousands of clones, roughly 90% seen once. The CDR3 sequence is 13 residues long. Trimming removed 5 bases from V and 4 bases from J, with 8 bases in between. Per the germline V gene, CDR1 is MDHEN and CDR2 is SYDVKM. As to this clone: Its specificity is not known.

V gene TRBV28 combines with J gene TRBJ2-2; D is possibly TRBD1 (5 bases). The sequences come from PBMCs, collected 524 days after transplant. The sequence was obtained from a human patient who received an intestinal transplant, so some T cells may come from the graft donor. The CDR3 region is CASSLTGTGELFF. DNA for the CDR3: TGTGCCAGCAGTCTTACAGGCACCGGGGAGCTGTTTTTT.